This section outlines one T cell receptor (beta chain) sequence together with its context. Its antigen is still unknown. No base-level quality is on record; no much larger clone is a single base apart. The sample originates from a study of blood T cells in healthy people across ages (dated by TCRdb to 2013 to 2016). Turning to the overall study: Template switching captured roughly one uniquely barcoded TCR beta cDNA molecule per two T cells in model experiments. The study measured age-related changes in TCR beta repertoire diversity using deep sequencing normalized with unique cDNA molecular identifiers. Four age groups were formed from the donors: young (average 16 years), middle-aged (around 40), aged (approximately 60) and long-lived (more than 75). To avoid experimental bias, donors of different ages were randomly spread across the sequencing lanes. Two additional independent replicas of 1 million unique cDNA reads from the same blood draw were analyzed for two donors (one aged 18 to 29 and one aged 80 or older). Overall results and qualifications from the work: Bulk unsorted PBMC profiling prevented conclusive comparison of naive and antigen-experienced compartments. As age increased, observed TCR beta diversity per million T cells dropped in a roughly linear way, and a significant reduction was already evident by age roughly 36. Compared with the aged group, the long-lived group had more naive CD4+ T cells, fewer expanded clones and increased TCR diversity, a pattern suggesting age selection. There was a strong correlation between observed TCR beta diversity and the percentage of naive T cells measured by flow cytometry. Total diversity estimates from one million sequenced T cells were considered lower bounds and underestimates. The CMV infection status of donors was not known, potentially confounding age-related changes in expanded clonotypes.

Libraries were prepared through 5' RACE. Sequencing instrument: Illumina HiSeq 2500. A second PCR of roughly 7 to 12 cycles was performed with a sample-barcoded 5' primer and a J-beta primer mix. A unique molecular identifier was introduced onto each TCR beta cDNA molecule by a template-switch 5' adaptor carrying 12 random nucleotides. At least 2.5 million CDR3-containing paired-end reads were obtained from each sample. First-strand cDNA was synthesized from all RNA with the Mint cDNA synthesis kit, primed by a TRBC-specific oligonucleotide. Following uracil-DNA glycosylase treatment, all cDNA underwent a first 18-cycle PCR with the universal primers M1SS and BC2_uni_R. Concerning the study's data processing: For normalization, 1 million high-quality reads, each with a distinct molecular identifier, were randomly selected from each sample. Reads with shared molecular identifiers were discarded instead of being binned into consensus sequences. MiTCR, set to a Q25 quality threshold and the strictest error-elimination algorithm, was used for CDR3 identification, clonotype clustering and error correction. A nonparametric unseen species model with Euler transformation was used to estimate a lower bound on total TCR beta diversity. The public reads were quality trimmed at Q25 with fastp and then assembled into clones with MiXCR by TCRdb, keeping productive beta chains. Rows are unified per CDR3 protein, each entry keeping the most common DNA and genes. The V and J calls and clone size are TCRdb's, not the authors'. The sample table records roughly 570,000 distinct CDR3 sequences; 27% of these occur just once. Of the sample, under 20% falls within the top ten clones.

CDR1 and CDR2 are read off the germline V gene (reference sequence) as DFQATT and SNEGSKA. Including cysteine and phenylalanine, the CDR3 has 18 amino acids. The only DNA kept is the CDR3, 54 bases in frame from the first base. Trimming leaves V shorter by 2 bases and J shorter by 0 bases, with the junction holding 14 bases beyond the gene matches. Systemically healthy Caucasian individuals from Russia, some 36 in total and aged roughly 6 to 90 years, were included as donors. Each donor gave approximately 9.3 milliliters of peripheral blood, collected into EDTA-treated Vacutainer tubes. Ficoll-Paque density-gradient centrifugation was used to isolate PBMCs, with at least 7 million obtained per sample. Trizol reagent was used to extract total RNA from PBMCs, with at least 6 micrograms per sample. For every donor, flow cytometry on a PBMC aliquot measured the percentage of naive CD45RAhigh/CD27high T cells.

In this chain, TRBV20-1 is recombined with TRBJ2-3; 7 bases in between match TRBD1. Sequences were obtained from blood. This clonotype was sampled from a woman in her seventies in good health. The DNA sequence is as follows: TGCAGTGCTAGACCCTTAGGGTCTCCCAGGGGGAGCACAGATACGCAGTATTTT. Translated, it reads CSARPLGSPRGSTDTQYF.